This T cell receptor beta chain was found in a study of a mutant IDH1 vaccine in newly diagnosed glioma. The CDR3 runs 14 residues. Trimming shortened V by 8 bases and J by 2 bases, and 13 bases separated the two germline ends. The V gene's germline CDR1 is LNHDA and CDR2 SQIVND (reference sequence). Regarding this clone: Its antigen is undetermined.

Time point given: week 23, last vaccination. All doses held 300 ug of mutant IDH1 20-mer peptide, with topical imiquimod. The method was immunoSEQ multiplex PCR; TCRdb's version includes in-frame clones alone and lacks a portion of them. The sample comprises approximately 70,000 clones, about 80% of which are singletons, and roughly 13% rests with the top ten. The clonotype was recovered from a man aged 18 to 35 with glioma. The sequences come from PBMCs, collected from a glioma patient whose treatment included an IDH1 peptide vaccine. The V and J genes are TRBV19 and TRBJ1-5; a possible D gene is TRBD1 (5 bases). The CDR3 reads CASSRGTGNQPQHF. CDR3 coding DNA: TGTGCCAGTTCCCGGGGGACCGGCAATCAGCCCCAGCATTTT.